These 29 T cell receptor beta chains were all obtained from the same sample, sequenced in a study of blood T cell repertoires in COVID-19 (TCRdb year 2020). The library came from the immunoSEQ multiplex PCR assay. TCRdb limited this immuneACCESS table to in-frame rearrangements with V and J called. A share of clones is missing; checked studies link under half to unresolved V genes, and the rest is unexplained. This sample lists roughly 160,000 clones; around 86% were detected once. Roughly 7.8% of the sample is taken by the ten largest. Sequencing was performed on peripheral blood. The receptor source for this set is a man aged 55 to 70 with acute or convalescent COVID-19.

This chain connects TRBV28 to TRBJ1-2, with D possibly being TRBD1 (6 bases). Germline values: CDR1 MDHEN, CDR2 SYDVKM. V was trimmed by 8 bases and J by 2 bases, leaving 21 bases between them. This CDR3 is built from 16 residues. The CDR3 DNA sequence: TGTGCCAGCCGATCCGGGGGGGCTAGAATCAACTATGGCTACACCTTC. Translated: CASRSGGARINYGYTF.

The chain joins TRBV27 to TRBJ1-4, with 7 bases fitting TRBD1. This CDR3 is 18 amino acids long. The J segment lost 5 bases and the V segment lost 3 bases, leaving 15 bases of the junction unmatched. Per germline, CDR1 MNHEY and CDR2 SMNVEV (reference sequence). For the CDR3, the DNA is TGTGCCAGCAGTTTTTACAGGGGAACCCCCAAGGAAAATGAAAAACTGTTTTTT. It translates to CASSFYRGTPKENEKLFF.

The CDR3 coding sequence is TGTGCCAGTTGGGGACAGGGGGCGTCAGATACGCAGTATTTT. The encoded protein is CASWGQGASDTQYF. The genes are TRBV19 and TRBJ2-3; 12 bases agree with TRBD1. V lost 8 bases to trimming and J lost 4 bases; unmatched junction nucleotides: 4. Germline V gives CDR1 LNHDA, CDR2 SQIVND (reference sequence). This CDR3 is 14 amino acids long.

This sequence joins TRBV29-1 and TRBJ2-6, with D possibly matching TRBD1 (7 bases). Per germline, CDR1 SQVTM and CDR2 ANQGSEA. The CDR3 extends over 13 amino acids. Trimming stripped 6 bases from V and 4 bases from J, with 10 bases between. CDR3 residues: CSVQGGGANVLTF. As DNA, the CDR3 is TGCAGCGTCCAGGGGGGAGGGGCCAACGTCCTGACTTTC.

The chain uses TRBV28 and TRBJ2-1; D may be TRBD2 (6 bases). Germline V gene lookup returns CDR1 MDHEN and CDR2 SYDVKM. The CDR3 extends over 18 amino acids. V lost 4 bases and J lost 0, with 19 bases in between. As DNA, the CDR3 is TGTGCCAGCAGTTCCGGTTGGGGGGAGCTCAGCTCCTACAATGAGCAGTTCTTC. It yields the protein CASSSGWGELSSYNEQFF.

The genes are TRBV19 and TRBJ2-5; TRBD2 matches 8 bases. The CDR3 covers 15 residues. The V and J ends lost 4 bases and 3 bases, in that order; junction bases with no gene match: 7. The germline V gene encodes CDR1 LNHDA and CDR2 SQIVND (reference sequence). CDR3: CASSTLRAGEETQYF. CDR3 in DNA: TGTGCCAGTAGTACTCTGAGAGCGGGAGAAGAGACCCAGTACTTC.

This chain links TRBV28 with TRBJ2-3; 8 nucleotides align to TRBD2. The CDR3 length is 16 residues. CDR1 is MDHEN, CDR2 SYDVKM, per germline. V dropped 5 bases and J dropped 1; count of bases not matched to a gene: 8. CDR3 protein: CASSPRAGAGTDTQYF. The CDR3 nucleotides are TGTGCCAGCAGTCCAAGAGCGGGAGCCGGCACAGATACGCAGTATTTT.

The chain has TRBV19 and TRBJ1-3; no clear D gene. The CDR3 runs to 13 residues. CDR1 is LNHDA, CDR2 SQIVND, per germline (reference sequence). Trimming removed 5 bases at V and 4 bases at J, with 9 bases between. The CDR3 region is CASSADNGNTIYF. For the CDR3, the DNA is TGTGCCAGTAGTGCTGACAACGGAAACACCATATATTTT.

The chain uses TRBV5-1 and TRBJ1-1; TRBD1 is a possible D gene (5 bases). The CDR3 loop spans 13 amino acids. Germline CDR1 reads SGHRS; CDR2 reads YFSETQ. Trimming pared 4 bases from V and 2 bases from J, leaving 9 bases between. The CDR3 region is CASSPRVNTEAFF. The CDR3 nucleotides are TGCGCCAGCAGCCCCAGGGTCAACACTGAAGCTTTCTTT.

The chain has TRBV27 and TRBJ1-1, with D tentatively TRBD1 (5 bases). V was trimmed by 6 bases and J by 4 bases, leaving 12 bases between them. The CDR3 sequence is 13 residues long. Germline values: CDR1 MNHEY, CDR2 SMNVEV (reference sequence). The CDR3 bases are TGTGCCAGCAGCCTACAGGCGGTCACTGAAGCTTTCTTT. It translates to CASSLQAVTEAFF.

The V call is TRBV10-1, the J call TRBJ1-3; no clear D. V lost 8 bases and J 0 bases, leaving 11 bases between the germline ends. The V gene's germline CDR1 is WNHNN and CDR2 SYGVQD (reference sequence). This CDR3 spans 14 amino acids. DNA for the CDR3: TGCGCCAGCTCGGCAGGCTACTCTGGAAACACCATATATTTT. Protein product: CASSAGYSGNTIYF.

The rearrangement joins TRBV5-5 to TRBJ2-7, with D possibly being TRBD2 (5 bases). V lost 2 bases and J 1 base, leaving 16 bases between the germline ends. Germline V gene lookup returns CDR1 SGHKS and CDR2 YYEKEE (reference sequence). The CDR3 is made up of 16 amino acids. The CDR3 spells CASSFIRAGPSYEQYF. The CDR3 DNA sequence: TGTGCCAGCAGCTTTATTAGGGCGGGTCCTTCCTACGAGCAGTACTTC.

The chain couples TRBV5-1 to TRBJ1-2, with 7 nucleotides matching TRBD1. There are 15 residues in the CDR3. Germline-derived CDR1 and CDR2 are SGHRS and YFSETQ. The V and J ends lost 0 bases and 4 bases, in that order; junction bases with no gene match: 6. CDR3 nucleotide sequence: TGCGCCAGCAGCTTGGGACAGGGAAACAGCTATGGCTACACCTTC. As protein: CASSLGQGNSYGYTF. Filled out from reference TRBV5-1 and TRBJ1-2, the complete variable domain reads KAGVTQTPRYLIKTRGQQVTLSCSPISGHRSVSWYQQTPGQGLQFLFEYFSETQRNKGNFPGRFSGRQFSNSRSEMNVSTLELGDSALYLCASSLGQGNSYGYTFGSGTRLTVV.

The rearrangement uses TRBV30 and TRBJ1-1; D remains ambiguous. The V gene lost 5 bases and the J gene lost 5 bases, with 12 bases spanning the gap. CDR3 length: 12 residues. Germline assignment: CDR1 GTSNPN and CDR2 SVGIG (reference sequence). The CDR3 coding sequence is TGTGCCTGGGGGGAGGTCTCGACTGAAGCTTTCTTT. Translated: CAWGEVSTEAFF. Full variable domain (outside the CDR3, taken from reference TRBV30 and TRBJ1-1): SQTIHQWPATLVQPVGSPLSLECTVEGTSNPNLYWYRQAAGRGLQLLFYSVGIGQISSEVPQNLSASRPQDRQFILSSKKLLLSDSGFYLCAWGEVSTEAFFGQGTRLTVV.

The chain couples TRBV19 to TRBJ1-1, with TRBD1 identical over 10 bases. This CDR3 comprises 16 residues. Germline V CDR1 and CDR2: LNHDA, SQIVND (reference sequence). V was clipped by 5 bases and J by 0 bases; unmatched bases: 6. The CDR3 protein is CASSFGTGAMNTEAFF. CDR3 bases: TGTGCCAGTAGTTTCGGGACAGGGGCCATGAACACTGAAGCTTTCTTT.

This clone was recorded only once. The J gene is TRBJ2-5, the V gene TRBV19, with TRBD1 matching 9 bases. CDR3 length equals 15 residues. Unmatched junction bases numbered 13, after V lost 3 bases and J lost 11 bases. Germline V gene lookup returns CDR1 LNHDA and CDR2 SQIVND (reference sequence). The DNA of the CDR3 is TGTGCCAGTAGTATCCTTGGACAGGGGAAACTGTCACAGTACTTC. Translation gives CASSILGQGKLSQYF.

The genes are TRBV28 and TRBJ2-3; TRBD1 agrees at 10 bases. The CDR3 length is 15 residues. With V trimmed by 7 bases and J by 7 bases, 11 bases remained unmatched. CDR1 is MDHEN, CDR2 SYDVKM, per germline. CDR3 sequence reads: CASISGTGDMNTQYF. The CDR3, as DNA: TGTGCCAGCATCTCTGGGACAGGGGATATGAATACGCAGTATTTT.

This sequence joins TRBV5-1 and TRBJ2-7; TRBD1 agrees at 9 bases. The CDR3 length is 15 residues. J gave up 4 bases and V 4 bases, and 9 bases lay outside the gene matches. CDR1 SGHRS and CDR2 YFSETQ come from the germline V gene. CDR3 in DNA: TGCGCCAGCAGCGTAACGGGACAGGGAACATACGAGCAGTACTTC. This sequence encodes CASSVTGQGTYEQYF. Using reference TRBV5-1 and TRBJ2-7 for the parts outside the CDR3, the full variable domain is KAGVTQTPRYLIKTRGQQVTLSCSPISGHRSVSWYQQTPGQGLQFLFEYFSETQRNKGNFPGRFSGRQFSNSRSEMNVSTLELGDSALYLCASSVTGQGTYEQYFGPGTRLTVT.

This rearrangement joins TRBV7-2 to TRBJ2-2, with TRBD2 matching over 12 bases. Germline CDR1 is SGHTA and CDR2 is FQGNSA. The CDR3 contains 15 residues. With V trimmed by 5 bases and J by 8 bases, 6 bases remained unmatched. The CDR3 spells CASSMRTSGKGELFF. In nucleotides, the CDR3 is TGTGCCAGCAGCATGAGGACTAGCGGGAAGGGGGAGCTGTTTTTT.

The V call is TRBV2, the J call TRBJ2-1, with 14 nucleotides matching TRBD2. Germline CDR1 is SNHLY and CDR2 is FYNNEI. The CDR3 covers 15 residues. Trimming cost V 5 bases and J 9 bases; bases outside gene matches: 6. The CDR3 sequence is CASSTGLAGVSEQFF. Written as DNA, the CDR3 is TGTGCCAGCAGTACGGGACTAGCGGGAGTTTCTGAGCAGTTCTTC.

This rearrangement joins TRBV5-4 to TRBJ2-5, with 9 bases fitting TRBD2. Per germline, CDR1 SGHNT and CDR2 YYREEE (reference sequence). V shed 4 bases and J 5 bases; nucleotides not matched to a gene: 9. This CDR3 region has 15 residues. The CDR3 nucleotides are TGTGCCAGCAGCCGGATGGCTAGCGGGAAGGAGACCCAGTACTTC. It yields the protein CASSRMASGKETQYF.

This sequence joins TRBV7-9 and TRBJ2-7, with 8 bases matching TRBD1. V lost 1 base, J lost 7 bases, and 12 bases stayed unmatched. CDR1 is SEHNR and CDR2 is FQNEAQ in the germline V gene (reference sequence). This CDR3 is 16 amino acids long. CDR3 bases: TGTGCCAGCAGCTTAGTGTCGGGACAGGTCCAACCAGAGCAGTACTTC. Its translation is CASSLVSGQVQPEQYF.

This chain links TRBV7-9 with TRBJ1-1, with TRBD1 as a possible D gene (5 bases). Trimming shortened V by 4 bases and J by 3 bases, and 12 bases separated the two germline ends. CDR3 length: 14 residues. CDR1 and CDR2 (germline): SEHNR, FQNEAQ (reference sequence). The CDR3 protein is CASSSQGTDTEAFF. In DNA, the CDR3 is TGTGCCAGCAGCTCCCAGGGTACGGACACTGAAGCTTTCTTT.

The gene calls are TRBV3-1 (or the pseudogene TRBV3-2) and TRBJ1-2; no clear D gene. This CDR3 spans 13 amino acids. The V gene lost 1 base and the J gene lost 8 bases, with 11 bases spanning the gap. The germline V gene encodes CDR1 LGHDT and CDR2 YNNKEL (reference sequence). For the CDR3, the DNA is TGTGCCAGCAGCCAAGCAGTGCACGGGGGCTACACCTTC. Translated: CASSQAVHGGYTF.

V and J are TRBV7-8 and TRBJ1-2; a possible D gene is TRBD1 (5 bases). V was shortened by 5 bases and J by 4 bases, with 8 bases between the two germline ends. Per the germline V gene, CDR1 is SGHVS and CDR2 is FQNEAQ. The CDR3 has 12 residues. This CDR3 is CASSHDSYGYTF. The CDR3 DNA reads TGTGCCAGCAGCCACGACAGCTATGGCTACACCTTC.

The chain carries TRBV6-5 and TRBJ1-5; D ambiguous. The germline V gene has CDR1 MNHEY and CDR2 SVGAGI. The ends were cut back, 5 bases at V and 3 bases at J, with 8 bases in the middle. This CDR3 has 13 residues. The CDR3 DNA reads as TGTGCCAGCAGTCGTTCCGTCAATCAGCCCCAGCATTTT. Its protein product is CASSRSVNQPQHF.

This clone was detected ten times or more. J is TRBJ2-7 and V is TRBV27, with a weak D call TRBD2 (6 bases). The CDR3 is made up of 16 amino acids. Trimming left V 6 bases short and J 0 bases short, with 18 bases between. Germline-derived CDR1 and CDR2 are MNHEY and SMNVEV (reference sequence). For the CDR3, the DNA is TGTGCCAGCAGACCACTTCCGGGACTTTCCTCCTACGAGCAGTACTTC. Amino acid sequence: CASRPLPGLSSYEQYF.

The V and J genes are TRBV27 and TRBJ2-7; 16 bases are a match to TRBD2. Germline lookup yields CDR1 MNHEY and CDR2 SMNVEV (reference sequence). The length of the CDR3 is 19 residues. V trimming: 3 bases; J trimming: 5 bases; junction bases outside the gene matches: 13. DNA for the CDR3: TGTGCCAGCAGTTTCGGGACTAGCGGGAGGGCCGGAGTTAGAAACGAGCAGTACTTC. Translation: CASSFGTSGRAGVRNEQYF.

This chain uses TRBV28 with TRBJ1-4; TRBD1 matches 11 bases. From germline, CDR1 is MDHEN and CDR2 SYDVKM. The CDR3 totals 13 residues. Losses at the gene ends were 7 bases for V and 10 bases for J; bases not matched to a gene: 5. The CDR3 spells CASTGDRGIKLFF. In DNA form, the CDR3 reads TGTGCCAGCACCGGGGACAGGGGGATAAAACTGTTTTTT.